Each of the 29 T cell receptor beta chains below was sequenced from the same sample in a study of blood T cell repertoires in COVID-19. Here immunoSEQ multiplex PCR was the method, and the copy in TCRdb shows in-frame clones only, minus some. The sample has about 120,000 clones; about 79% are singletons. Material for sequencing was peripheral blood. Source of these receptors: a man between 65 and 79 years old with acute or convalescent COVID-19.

Here the CDR3 DNA reads TGCGCCAGCAGCTTGGGTGCGGCCAATCAGCCCCAGCATTTT. It specifies CASSLGAANQPQHF. V gene TRBV5-1 combines with J gene TRBJ1-5; D gene unclear. Germline V gene data show CDR1 as SGHRS and CDR2 as YFSETQ. CDR3 length: 14 amino acids. The ends were cut back, 0 bases at V and 3 bases at J, with 7 bases in the middle.

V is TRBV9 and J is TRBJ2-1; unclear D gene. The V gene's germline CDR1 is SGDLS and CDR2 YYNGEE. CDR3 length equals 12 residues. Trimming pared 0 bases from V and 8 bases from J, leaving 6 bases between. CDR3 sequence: CASSVVSHEQFF. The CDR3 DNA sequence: TGTGCCAGCAGCGTAGTGAGCCATGAGCAGTTCTTC.

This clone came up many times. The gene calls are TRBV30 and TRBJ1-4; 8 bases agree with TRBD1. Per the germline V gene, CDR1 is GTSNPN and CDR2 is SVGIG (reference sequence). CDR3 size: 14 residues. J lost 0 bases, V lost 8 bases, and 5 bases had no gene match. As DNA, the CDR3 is TGTGCCGGAAAACAGGGGGCAACTAATGAAAAACTGTTTTTT. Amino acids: CAGKQGATNEKLFF.

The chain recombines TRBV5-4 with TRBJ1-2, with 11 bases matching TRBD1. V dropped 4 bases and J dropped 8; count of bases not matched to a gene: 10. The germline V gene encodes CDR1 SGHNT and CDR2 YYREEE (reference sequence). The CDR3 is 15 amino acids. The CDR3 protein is CASSVNRDRGFGYTF. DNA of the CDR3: TGTGCCAGCAGCGTGAACCGGGACAGGGGGTTCGGCTACACCTTC.

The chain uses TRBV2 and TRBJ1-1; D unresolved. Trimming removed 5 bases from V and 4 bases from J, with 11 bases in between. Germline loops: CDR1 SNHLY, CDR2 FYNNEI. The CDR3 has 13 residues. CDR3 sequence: CASSYTESTEAFF. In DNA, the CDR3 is TGTGCCAGCAGTTATACAGAGAGCACTGAAGCTTTCTTT.

The CDR3 sequence is CASRQRGNRNPTRGYTF. The CDR3 DNA is TGTGCCAGTAGACAAAGGGGCAATCGCAATCCGACTAGGGGCTACACCTTC. The chain is built from TRBV19 and TRBJ1-2; possible D gene TRBD1, 5 bases. The V gene lost 6 bases and the J gene lost 8 bases, with 28 bases spanning the gap. In germline, CDR1 is LNHDA, CDR2 SQIVND (reference sequence). The CDR3 runs to 17 residues.

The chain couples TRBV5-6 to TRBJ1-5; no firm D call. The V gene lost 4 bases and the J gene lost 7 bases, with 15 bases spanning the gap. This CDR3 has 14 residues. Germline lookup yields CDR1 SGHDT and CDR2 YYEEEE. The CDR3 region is CASSPKGGGQPQHF. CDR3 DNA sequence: TGTGCCAGCAGCCCAAAGGGCGGAGGGCAGCCCCAGCATTTT.

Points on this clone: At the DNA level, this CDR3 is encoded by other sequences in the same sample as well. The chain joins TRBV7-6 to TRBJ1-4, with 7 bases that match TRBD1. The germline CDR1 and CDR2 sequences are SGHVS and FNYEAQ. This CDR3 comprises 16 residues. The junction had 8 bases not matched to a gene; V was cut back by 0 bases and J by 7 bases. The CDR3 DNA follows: TGTGCCAGCAGCTTAGCGAATCGCAGGGGGAGTGAAAAACTGTTTTTT. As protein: CASSLANRRGSEKLFF.

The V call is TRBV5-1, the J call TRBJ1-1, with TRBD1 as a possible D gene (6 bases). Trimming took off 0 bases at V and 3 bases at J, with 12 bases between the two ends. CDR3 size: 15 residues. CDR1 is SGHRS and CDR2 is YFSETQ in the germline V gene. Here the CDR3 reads CASSLVQGLYTEAFF. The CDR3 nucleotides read TGCGCCAGCAGCTTGGTTCAGGGGCTGTACACTGAAGCTTTCTTT.

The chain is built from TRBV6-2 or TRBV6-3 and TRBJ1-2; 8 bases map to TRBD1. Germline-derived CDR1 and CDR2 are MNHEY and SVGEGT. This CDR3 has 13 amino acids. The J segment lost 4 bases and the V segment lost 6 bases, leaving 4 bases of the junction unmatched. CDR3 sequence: CASSPTGGYGYTF. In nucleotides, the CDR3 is TGTGCCAGCAGCCCTACAGGGGGCTATGGCTACACCTTC.

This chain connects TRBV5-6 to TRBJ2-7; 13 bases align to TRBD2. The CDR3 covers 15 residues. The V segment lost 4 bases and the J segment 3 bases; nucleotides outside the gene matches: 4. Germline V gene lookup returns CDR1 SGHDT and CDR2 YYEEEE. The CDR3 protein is CASSPLAGGNYEQYF. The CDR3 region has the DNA TGTGCCAGCAGCCCACTAGCGGGGGGGAACTACGAGCAGTACTTC.

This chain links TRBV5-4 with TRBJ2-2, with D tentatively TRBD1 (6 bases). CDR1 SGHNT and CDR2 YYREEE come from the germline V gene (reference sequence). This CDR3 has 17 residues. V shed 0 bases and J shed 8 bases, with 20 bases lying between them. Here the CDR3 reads CASSLAGRGAVTGELFF. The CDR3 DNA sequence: TGTGCCAGCAGCTTGGCCGGCAGGGGCGCAGTGACGGGGGAGCTGTTTTTT. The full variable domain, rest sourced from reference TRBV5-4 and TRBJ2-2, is ETGVTQSPTHLIKTRGQQVTLRCSSQSGHNTVSWYQQALGQGPQFIFQYYREEENGRGNFPPRFSGLQFPNYSSELNVNALELDDSALYLCASSLAGRGAVTGELFFGEGSRLTVL.

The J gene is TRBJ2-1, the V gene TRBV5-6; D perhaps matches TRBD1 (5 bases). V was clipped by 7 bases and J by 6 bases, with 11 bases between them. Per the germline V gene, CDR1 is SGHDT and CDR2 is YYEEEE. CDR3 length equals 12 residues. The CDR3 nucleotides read TGTGCCAGCGAATTAACAGGCAATGAGCAGTTCTTC. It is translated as CASELTGNEQFF.

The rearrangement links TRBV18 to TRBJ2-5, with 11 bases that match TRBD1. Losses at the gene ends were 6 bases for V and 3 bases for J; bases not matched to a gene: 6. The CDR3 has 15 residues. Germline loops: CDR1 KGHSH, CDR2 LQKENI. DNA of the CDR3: TGTGCCAGCTCTCCCGGGACAGGGGGTGAAGAGACCCAGTACTTC. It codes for CASSPGTGGEETQYF.

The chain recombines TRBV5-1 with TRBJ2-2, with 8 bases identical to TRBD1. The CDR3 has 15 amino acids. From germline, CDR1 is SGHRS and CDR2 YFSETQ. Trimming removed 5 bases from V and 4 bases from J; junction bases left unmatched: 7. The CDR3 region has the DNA TGCGCCAGCAGAGCAGGGGGCGCGGGCACCGGGGAGCTGTTTTTT. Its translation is CASRAGGAGTGELFF.

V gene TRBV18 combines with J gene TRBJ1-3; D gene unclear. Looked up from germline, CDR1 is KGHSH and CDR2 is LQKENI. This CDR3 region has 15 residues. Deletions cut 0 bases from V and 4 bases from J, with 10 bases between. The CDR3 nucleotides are TGTGCCAGCTCACCACCGTATCCCCTCGGAAACACCATATATTTT. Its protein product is CASSPPYPLGNTIYF.

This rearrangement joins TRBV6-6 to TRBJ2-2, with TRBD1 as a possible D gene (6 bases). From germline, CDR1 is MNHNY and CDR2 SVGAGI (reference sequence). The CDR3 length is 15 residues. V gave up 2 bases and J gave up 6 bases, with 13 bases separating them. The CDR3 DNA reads TGTGCCAGCAGTTACGGGGGCCCCTGGGCCGGGGAGCTGTTTTTT. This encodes CASSYGGPWAGELFF.

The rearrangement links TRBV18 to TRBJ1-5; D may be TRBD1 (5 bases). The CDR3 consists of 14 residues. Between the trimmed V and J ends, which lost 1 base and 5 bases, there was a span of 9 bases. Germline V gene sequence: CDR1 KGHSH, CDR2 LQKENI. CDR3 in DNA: TGTGCCAGCTCACCACAAGGGGCGGATCAGCCCCAGCATTTT. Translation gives CASSPQGADQPQHF. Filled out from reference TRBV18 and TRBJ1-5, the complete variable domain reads NAGVMQNPRHLVRRRGQEARLRCSPMKGHSHVYWYRQLPEEGLKFMVYLQKENIIDESGMPKERFSAEFPKEGPSILRIQQVVRGDSAAYFCASSPQGADQPQHFGDGTRLSIL.

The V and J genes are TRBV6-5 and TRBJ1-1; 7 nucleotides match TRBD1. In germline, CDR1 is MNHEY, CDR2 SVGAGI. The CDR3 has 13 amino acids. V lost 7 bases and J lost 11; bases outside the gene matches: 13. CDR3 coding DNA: TGTGCCAGCAAGTTTCGGGGGGGGACAGTTGCTTTCTTT. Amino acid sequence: CASKFRGGTVAFF.

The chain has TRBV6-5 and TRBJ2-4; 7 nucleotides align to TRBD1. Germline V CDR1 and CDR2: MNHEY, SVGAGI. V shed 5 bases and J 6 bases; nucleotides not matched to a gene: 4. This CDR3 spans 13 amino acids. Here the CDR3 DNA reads TGTGCCAGCAGTAAACAGGGGTTAAACATTCAGTACTTC. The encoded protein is CASSKQGLNIQYF.

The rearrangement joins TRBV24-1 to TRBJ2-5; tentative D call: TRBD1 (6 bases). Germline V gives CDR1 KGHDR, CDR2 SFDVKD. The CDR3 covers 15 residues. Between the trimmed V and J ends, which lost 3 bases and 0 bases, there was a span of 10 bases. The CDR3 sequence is CATSDPTGYQETQYF. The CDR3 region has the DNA TGTGCCACCAGTGATCCGACAGGCTACCAAGAGACCCAGTACTTC.

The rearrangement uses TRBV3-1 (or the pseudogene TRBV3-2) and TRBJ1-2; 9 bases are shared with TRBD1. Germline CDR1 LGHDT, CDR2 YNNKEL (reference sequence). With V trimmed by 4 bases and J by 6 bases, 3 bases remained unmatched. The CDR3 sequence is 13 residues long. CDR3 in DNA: TGTGCCAGCAGCCTTACAGGGGGCAATGGCTACACCTTC. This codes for CASSLTGGNGYTF.

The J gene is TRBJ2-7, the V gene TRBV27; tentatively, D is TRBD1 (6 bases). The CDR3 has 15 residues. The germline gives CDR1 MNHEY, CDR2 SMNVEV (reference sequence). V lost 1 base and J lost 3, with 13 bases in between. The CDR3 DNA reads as TGTGCCAGCAGTTTATGGTCAGGGGCACTCTACGAGCAGTACTTC. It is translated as CASSLWSGALYEQYF.

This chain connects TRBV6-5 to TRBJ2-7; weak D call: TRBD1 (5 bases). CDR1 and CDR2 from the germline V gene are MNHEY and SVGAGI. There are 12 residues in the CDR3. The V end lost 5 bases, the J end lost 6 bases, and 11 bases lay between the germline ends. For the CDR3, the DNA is TGTGCCAGCAGTCCCCAGGGAACCGAGCAGTACTTC. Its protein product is CASSPQGTEQYF.

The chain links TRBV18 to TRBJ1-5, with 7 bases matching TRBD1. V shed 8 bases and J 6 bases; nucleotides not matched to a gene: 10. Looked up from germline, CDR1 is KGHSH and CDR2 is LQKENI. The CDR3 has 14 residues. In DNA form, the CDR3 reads TGTGCCAGCACTAGCGGGACAGTCCCTCAGCCCCAGCATTTT. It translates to CASTSGTVPQPQHF.

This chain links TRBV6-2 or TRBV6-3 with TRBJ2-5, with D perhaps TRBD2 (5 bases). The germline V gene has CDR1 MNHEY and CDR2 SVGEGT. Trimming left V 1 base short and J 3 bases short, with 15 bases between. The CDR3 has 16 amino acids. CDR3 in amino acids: CASSYFPGSRKETQYF. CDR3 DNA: TGTGCCAGCAGTTACTTTCCGGGGAGCCGAAAAGAGACCCAGTACTTC.

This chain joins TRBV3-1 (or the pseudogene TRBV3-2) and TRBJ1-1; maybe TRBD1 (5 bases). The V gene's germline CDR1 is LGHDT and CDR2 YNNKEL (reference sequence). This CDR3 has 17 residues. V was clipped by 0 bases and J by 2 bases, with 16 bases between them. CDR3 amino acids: CASSQDRQGSYNTEAFF. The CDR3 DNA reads TGTGCCAGCAGCCAAGATCGGCAGGGATCGTATAACACTGAAGCTTTCTTT.

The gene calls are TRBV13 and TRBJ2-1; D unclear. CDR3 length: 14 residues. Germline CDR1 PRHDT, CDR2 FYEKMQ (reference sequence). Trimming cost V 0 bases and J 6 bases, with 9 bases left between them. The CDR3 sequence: CASSLGLRGNEQFF. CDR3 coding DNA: TGTGCCAGCAGCTTAGGACTGCGTGGCAATGAGCAGTTCTTC.

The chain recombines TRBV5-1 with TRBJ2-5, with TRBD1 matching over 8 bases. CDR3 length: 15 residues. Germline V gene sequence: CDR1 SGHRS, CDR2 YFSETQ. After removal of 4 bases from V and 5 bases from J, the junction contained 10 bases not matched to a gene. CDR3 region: CASSPQQGDRETQYF. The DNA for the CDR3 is TGCGCCAGCAGCCCCCAACAGGGGGACCGGGAGACCCAGTACTTC. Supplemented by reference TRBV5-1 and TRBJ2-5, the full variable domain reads KAGVTQTPRYLIKTRGQQVTLSCSPISGHRSVSWYQQTPGQGLQFLFEYFSETQRNKGNFPGRFSGRQFSNSRSEMNVSTLELGDSALYLCASSPQQGDRETQYFGPGTRLLVL.